A single sample gave rise to the 18 T cell receptor beta chains below, sequenced in a study of Graves' ophthalmopathy and Graves' hyperthyroidism. Amplification targeted the TCR beta CDR3 regions, with RNA transcripts as the source material. An opening RT-PCR round employed HTBI primers and preceded a second-round multiplex PCR. TCRdb re-called the multiplex PCR reads through MiXCR, storing one row per CDR3 protein. The table has 600,000 to 650,000 distinct CDR3 sequences, around a fifth seen once; the top ten hold roughly 6.9%. The specimen was peripheral blood. The source of these receptors is a woman aged 18-35 years with stable Graves' hyperthyroidism. Some clones in this sample may be carry-over from other donors' samples.

This CDR3 reads CASSLGAGLNTEAFF. The CDR3 region has the DNA TGTGCCAGCAGCTTAGGAGCGGGCTTGAACACTGAAGCTTTCTTT. This chain joins TRBV7-8 and TRBJ1-1; unclear D gene. V lost 1 base and J lost 0, with 9 bases in between. This CDR3 is built from 15 residues. Germline CDR1 SGHVS, CDR2 FQNEAQ.

This clonotype has more than one count but fewer than ten. The genes are TRBV12-3 or TRBV12-4 and TRBJ2-2, with D uncertain. Trimming left V 1 base short and J 4 bases short, with 16 bases between. This CDR3 contains 17 residues. DNA for the CDR3: TGTGCCAGCAGTTTAGGAGCAACCGCTTTGGGCACCGGGGAGCTGTTTTTT. This encodes CASSLGATALGTGELFF.

At least ten counts were recorded for this clonotype. The CDR3 DNA is TGTGCCAGCCCCCCTCAGCCCCAGCATTTT. Its translation is CASPPQPQHF. The chain couples TRBV12-3 or TRBV12-4 to TRBJ1-5; D remains ambiguous. V was pared by 8 bases and J by 6 bases, with 5 bases between. CDR3 length: 10 residues.

The table lists this clonotype with many counts. This CDR3 reads CASSSLNTGELFF. CDR3 sequence (DNA): TGTGCCAGCAGTTCACTTAACACCGGGGAGCTGTTTTTT. The chain uses TRBV27 and TRBJ2-2; no clear D. V lost 4 bases to trimming and J lost 2 bases, with 5 bases between them. Germline assignment: CDR1 MNHEY and CDR2 SMNVEV (reference sequence). The CDR3 extends over 13 amino acids.

This clonotype came up a few times. A much larger clone lies a single base off, so this may be a read error. The CDR3 nucleotides are TGTGCCAGCAGGGCGACAGGACAGAACACTGAAGCTTGCTTT. This encodes CASRATGQNTEACF. J is TRBJ1-1 and V is TRBV12-3 or TRBV12-4; D is possibly TRBD1 (6 bases). The CDR3 is made up of 14 amino acids.

In this sample, this clonotype turned up many times. The chain links TRBV6-2 or TRBV6-3 to TRBJ2-5, with 7 bases lining up with TRBD1. Per the germline V gene, CDR1 is MNHEY and CDR2 is SVGEGT. This CDR3 is 14 amino acids long. Trimming took 6 bases from V and 0 from J; bases not matched to a gene: 4. CDR3 bases: TGTGCCAGCAGACTGACAGGGAACCAAGAGACCCAGTACTTC. It specifies CASRLTGNQETQYF.

There are a few counts of this clonotype. The V call is TRBV12-3 or TRBV12-4, the J call TRBJ1-2; D is perhaps TRBD1 (6 bases). The CDR3 has 13 residues. V dropped 8 bases and J dropped 3 bases, with 13 bases sitting between them. The CDR3 loop reads CASGTGSYYGYTF. The CDR3 coding sequence is TGTGCCAGCGGTACAGGGTCCTACTATGGCTACACCTTC.

The chain recombines TRBV28 with TRBJ2-7; D gene uncertain. Germline assignment: CDR1 MDHEN and CDR2 SYDVKM. Trimming took 5 bases from V and 2 from J, leaving 13 bases between them. The CDR3 runs to 14 residues. The CDR3: CASSITGDAYEQYF. The CDR3 coding sequence is TGTGCCAGCAGTATCACTGGGGATGCCTACGAGCAGTACTTC.

The V call is TRBV12-5, the J call TRBJ2-7, with 7 bases that match TRBD1. Trimming at V came to 11 bases and at J to 1 base, leaving 8 bases not matched to a gene. The CDR3 has 13 residues. Germline V gene lookup returns CDR1 LGHNT and CDR2 FRNRAP. The CDR3 protein is CAVTGLSSYEQYF. CDR3 sequence (DNA): TGTGCTGTGACAGGGCTGTCATCCTACGAGCAGTACTTC.

This clonotype was seen ten or more times. The J gene is TRBJ1-5, the V gene TRBV28, with D maybe TRBD1 (6 bases). V was cut by 3 bases and J by 5 bases, with 14 bases left in between. The CDR3 totals 15 residues. Germline CDR1 is MDHEN and CDR2 is SYDVKM. The CDR3 sequence is CASSLFRGGDQPQHF. The CDR3 bases are TGTGCCAGCAGTTTGTTCAGGGGTGGCGATCAGCCCCAGCATTTT. Filled out from reference TRBV28 and TRBJ1-5, the complete variable domain reads DVKVTQSSRYLVKRTGEKVFLECVQDMDHENMFWYRQDPGLGLRLIYFSYDVKMKEKGDIPEGYSVSREKKERFSLILESASTNQTSMYLCASSLFRGGDQPQHFGDGTRLSIL.

This clonotype came up many times. V and J are TRBV5-1 and TRBJ1-1; D is unresolved. The ends were cut back, 0 bases at V and 0 bases at J, with 15 bases in the middle. The CDR3 runs to 17 residues. Looked up from germline, CDR1 is SGHRS and CDR2 is YFSETQ. For the CDR3, the DNA is TGCGCCAGCAGCTTGGTTTTTAGGTTAGAGGTGAACACTGAAGCTTTCTTT. Its protein is CASSLVFRLEVNTEAFF.

This clonotype was picked up many times. The J gene is TRBJ1-1, the V gene TRBV3-1; D is undetermined. Trimming removed 3 bases at V and 5 bases at J, with 7 bases between. The CDR3 extends over 12 amino acids. Per the germline V gene, CDR1 is LGHDT and CDR2 is YNNKEL (reference sequence). The CDR3 DNA reads TGTGCCAGCAGCCAGGGTTGGACTGAAGCTTTCTTT. Translating gives CASSQGWTEAFF. The full variable domain, completed using reference TRBV3-1 and TRBJ1-1, is DTAVSQTPKYLVTQMGNDKSIKCEQNLGHDTMYWYKQDSKKFLKIMFSYNNKELIINETVPNRFSPKSPDKAHLNLHINSLELGDSAVYFCASSQGWTEAFFGQGTRLTVV.

This clonotype was seen repeatedly, ten times or more. The chain has TRBV5-1 and TRBJ2-2; the D call may be TRBD1 or TRBD2 (5 bases each). From germline, CDR1 is SGHRS and CDR2 YFSETQ. This CDR3 is 15 amino acids long. Trimming took 4 bases from V and 5 from J, leaving 15 bases between them. The CDR3, as DNA: TGCGCCAGCAGCCGGGACCGGACGGGGACCGGGGAGCTGTTTTTT. It translates to CASSRDRTGTGELFF.

The genes are TRBV28 and TRBJ2-2; unclear D gene. Germline CDR1 MDHEN, CDR2 SYDVKM. This CDR3 contains 17 residues. The ends were cut back, 5 bases at V and 0 bases at J, with 16 bases in the middle. DNA for the CDR3: TGTGCCAGCAGTCCTTTCGGGCCTACTTCGAACACCGGGGAGCTGTTTTTT. This sequence encodes CASSPFGPTSNTGELFF.

This clonotype was counted ten times or more. The rearrangement links TRBV7-9 to TRBJ1-2; D remains ambiguous. The CDR3 spans 9 residues. Germline-derived CDR1 and CDR2 are SEHNR and FQNEAQ (reference sequence). Trimming removed 8 bases at V and 8 bases at J, with 6 bases between. The CDR3 loop reads CASSGGYTF. The CDR3 DNA reads as TGTGCCAGCTCGGGGGGCTACACCTTC.

The rearrangement joins TRBV29-1 to TRBJ1-5, with 8 positions matching TRBD1. Germline-derived CDR1 and CDR2 are SQVTM and ANQGSEA. The length of the CDR3 is 15 residues. J lost 2 bases, V lost 4 bases, and 7 bases had no gene match. The CDR3 loop is CSVGGAGGGNQPQHF. DNA for the CDR3: TGCAGCGTTGGGGGGGCAGGGGGCGGCAATCAGCCCCAGCATTTT.

This clonotype was seen many times. The rearrangement links TRBV11-2 to TRBJ2-7; 7 positions agree with TRBD1. Germline assignment: CDR1 SGHAT and CDR2 FQNNGV. The junction had 8 bases not matched to a gene; V was cut back by 0 bases and J by 6 bases. This CDR3 has 15 amino acids. CDR3 coding DNA: TGTGCCAGCAGCTTAGACCCGGGACAGCTTACCGAGCAGTACTTC. Translation: CASSLDPGQLTEQYF.

This clonotype was seen ten or more times. This chain links TRBV28 with TRBJ2-7; 9 nucleotides agree with TRBD1. This CDR3 spans 15 amino acids. With 6 bases clipped from V and 3 bases from J, the junction kept 9 bases outside the gene matches. The germline V gene encodes CDR1 MDHEN and CDR2 SYDVKM. CDR3 DNA: TGTGCCAGCAGGACCACCGGGACAGGGAACTACGAGCAGTACTTC. This translates into CASRTTGTGNYEQYF.